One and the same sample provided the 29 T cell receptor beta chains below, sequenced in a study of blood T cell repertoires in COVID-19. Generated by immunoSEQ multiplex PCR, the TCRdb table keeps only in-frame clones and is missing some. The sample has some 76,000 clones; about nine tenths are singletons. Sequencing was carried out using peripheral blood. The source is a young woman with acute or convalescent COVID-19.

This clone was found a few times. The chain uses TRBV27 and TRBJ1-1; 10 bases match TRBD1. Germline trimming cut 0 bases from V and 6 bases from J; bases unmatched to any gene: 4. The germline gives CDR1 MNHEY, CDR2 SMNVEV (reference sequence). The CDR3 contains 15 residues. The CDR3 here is CASSLSTGGLAEAFF. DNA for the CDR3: TGTGCCAGCAGTTTATCGACAGGGGGCCTTGCTGAAGCTTTCTTT.

In nucleotides, the CDR3 is TGTGCCAGCAGTTACGGGGACAGGGGCTACACCTTC. Translation: CASSYGDRGYTF. The J gene is TRBJ1-2, the V gene TRBV6-6; 8 bases are a match to TRBD1. There are 12 residues in the CDR3. J was trimmed by 8 bases and V by 2 bases; bases with no gene match: 1. Germline CDR1 reads MNHNY; CDR2 reads SVGAGI (reference sequence).

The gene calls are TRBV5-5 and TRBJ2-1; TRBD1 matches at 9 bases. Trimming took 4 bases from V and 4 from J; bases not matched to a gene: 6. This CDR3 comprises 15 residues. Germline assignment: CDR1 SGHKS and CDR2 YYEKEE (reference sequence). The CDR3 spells CASSLGTGNYNEQFF. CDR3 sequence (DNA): TGTGCCAGCAGCCTCGGGACAGGGAATTACAATGAGCAGTTCTTC. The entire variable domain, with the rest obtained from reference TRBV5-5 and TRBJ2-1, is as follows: DAGVTQSPTHLIKTRGQQVTLRCSPISGHKSVSWYQQVLGQGPQFIFQYYEKEERGRGNFPDRFSARQFPNYSSELNVNALLLGDSALYLCASSLGTGNYNEQFFGPGTRLTVL.

In DNA form, the CDR3 reads TGTGCCATCAGAGGGTTACCTAACAGCGCCTTCGGGGAGCACTATGGCTACACCTTC. This encodes CAIRGLPNSAFGEHYGYTF. V is TRBV10-3 and J is TRBJ1-2; no clear D. The CDR3 consists of 19 residues. CDR1 is ENHRY, CDR2 SYGVKD, per germline. V dropped 6 bases and J dropped 3 bases, with 29 bases sitting between them.

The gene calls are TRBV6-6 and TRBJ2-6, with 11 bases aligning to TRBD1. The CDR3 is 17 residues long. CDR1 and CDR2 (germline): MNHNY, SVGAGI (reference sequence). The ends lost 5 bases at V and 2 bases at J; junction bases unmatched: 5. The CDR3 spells CASSRGQGAAGANVLTF. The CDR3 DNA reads TGTGCCAGCAGTCGTGGACAGGGGGCTGCTGGGGCCAACGTCCTGACTTTC.

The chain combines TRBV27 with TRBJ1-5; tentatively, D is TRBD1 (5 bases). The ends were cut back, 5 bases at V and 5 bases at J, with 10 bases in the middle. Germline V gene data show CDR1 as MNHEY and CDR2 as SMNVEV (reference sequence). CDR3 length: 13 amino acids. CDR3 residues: CASSRGVDQPQHF. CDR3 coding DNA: TGTGCCAGCAGTCGGGGGGTCGATCAGCCCCAGCATTTT.

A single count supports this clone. The CDR3 sequence: CASSLRTSKKTQYF. Here the CDR3 DNA reads TGTGCCAGCAGCCTAAGGACTAGCAAGAAGACCCAGTACTTC. The V gene is TRBV7-2, the J gene TRBJ2-5; 8 nucleotides align to TRBD2. Germline V CDR1 and CDR2: SGHTA, FQGNSA. This CDR3 spans 14 amino acids. V shed 5 bases and J 6 bases; nucleotides not matched to a gene: 8.

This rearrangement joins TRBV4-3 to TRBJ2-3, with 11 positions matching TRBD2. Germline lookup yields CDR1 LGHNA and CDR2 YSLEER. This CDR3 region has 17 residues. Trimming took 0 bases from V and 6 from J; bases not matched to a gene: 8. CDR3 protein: CASSQERSLAGADTQYF. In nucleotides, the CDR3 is TGCGCCAGCAGCCAAGAGAGGTCACTAGCGGGAGCTGATACGCAGTATTTT.

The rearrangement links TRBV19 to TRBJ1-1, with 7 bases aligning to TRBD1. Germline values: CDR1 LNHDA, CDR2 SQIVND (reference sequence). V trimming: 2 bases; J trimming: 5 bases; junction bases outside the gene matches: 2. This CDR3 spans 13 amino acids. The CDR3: CASSIKGATEAFF. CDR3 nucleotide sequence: TGTGCCAGTAGTATAAAGGGGGCGACTGAAGCTTTCTTT.

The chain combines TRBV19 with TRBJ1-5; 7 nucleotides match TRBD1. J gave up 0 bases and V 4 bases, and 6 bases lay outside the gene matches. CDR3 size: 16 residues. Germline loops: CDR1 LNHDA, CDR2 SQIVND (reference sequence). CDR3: CASSTWDSYSNQPQHF. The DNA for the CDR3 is TGTGCCAGTAGTACATGGGACAGCTATAGCAATCAGCCCCAGCATTTT.

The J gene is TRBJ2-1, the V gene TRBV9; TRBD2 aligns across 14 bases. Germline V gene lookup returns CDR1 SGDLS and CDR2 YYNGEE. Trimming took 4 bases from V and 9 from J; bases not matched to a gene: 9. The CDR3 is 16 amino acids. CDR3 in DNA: TGTGCCAGCAGCCCTAGCTGGGGGACTAGCGGGAGTGAGCAGTTCTTC. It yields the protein CASSPSWGTSGSEQFF.

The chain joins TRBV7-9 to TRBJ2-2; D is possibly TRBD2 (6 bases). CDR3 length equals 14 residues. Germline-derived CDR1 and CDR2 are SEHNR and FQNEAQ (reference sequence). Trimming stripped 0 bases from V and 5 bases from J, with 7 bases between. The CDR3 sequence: CASSLAAGTGELFF. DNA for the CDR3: TGTGCCAGCAGCTTAGCCGCGGGGACCGGGGAGCTGTTTTTT.

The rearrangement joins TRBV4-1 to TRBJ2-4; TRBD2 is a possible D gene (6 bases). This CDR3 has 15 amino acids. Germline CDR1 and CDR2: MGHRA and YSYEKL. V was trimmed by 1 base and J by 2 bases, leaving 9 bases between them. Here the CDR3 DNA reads TGCGCCAGCAGCCAAGTTGGGGGGTCCAAAAACATTCAGTACTTC. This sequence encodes CASSQVGGSKNIQYF.

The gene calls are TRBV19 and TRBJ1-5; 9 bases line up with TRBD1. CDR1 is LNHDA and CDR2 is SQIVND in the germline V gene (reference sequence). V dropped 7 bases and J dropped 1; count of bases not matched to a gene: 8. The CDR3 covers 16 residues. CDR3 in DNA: TGTGCCAGTAATACAGGGGGCTTTCGGAGCAATCAGCCCCAGCATTTT. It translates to CASNTGGFRSNQPQHF.

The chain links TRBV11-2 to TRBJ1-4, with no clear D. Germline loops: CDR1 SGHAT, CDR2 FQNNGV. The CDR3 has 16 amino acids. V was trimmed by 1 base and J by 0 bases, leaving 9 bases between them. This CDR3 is CASSLGIGATNEKLFF. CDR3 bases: TGTGCCAGCAGCTTAGGGATCGGGGCAACTAATGAAAAACTGTTTTTT.

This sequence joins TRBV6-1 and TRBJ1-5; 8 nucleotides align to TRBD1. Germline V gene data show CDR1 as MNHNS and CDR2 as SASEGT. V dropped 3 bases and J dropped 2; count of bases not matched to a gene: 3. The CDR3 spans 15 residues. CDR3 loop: CASSDRGHGNQPQHF. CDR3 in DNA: TGTGCCAGCAGTGACAGGGGGCATGGCAATCAGCCCCAGCATTTT.

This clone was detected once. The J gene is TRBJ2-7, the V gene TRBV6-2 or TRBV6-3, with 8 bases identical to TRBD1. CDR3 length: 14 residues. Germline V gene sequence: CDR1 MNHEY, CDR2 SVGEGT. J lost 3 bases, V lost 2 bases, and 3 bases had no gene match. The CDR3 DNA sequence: TGTGCCAGCAGTTACAGAGGACAGGGCTACGAGCAGTACTTC. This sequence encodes CASSYRGQGYEQYF.

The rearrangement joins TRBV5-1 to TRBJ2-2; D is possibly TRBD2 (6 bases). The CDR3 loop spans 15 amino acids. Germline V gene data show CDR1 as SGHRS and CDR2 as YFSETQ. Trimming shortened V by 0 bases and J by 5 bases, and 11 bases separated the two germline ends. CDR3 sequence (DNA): TGCGCCAGCAGCTTGGAATTTGCGGGGACCGGGGAGCTGTTTTTT. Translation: CASSLEFAGTGELFF.

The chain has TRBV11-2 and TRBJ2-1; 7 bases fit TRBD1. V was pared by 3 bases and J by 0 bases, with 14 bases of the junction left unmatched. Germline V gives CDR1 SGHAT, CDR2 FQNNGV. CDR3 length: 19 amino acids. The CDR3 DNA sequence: TGTGCCAGCAGCTTTGTCTCGACCGGGACAGCTAGCTCCTACAATGAGCAGTTCTTC. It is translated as CASSFVSTGTASSYNEQFF.

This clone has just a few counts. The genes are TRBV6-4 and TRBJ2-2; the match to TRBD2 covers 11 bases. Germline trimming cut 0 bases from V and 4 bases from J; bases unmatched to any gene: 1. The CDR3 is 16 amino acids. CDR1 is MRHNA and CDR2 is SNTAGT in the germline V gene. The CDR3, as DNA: TGTGCCAGCAGTGACTCTAGCGGGGGGGCCACCGGGGAGCTGTTTTTT. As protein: CASSDSSGGATGELFF.

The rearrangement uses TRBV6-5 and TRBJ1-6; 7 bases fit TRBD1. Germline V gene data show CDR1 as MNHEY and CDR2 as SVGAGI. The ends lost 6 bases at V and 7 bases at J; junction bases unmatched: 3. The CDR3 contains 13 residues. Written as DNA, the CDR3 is TGTGCCAGCAGGAAGGACAGGAATTCACCCCTCCACTTT. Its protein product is CASRKDRNSPLHF.

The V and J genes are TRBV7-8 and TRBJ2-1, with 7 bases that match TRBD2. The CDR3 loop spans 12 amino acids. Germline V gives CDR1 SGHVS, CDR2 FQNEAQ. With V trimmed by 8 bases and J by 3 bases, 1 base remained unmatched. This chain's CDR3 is CASASGYNEQFF. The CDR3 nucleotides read TGTGCCAGCGCTAGCGGCTACAATGAGCAGTTCTTC.

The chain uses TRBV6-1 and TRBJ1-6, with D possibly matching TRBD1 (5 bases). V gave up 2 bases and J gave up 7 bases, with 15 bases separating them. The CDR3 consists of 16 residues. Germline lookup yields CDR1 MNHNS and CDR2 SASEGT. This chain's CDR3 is CASSERPGPGNSPLHF. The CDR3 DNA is TGTGCCAGCAGTGAAAGACCGGGTCCAGGGAATTCACCCCTCCACTTT.

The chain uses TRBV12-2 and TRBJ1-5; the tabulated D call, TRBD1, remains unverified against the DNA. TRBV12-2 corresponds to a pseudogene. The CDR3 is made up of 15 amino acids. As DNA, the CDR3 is TGTGCAAGTCGCTTAGGACAGGGCGGCAATCAGCCCCAGCATTTT. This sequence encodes CASRLGQGGNQPQHF.

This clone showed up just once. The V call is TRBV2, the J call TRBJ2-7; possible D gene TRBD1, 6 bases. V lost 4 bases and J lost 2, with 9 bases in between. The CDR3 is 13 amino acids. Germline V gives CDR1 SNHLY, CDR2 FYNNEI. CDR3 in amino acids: CASSGRDTYEQYF. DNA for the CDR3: TGTGCCAGCAGTGGTAGGGACACCTACGAGCAGTACTTC.

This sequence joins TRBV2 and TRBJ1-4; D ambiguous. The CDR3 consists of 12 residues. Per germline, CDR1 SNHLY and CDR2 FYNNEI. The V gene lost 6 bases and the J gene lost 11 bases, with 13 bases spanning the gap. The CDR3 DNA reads TGTGCCAGCAGATCCCGGGCGGGGAAACTGTTTTTT. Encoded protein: CASRSRAGKLFF.

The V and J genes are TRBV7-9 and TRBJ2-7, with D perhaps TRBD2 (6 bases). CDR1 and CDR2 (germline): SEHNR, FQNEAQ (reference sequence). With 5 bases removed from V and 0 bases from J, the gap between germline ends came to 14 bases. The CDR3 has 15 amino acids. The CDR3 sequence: CASSALAASSYEQYF. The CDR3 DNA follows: TGTGCCAGCAGCGCTTTAGCGGCGAGCTCCTACGAGCAGTACTTC.

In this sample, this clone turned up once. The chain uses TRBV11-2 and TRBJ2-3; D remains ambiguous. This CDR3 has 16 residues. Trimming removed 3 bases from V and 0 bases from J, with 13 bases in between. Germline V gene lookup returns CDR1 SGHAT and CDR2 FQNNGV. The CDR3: CASSLNLLTSTDTQYF. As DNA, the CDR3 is TGTGCCAGCAGCTTGAACCTCCTTACTAGCACAGATACGCAGTATTTT. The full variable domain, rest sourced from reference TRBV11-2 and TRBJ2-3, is EAGVAQSPRYKIIEKRQSVAFWCNPISGHATLYWYQQILGQGPKLLIQFQNNGVVDDSQLPKDRFSAERLKGVDSTLKIQPAKLEDSAVYLCASSLNLLTSTDTQYFGPGTRLTVL.

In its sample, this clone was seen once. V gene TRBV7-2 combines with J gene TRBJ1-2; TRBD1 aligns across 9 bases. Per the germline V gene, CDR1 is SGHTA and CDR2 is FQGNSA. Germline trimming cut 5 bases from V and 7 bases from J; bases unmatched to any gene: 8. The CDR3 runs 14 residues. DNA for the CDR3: TGTGCCAGCAGCGAACAGGGGGCGCTTAGTGGCTACACCTTC. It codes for CASSEQGALSGYTF.